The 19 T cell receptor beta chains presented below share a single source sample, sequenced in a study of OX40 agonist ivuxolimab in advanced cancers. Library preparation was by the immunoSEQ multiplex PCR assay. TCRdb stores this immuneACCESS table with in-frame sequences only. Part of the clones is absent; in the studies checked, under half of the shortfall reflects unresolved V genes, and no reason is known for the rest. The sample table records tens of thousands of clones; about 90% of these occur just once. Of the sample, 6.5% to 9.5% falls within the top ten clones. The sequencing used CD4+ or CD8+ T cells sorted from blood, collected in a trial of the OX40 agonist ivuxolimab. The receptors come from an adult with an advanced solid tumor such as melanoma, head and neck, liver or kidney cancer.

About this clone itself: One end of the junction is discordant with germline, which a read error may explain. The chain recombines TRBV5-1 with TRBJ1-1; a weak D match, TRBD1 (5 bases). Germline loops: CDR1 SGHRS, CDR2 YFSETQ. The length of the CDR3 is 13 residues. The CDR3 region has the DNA TGCGCCAGCGGCTTGGGGGGGAACACTGAAGCTTTCTTT. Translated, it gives CASGLGGNTEAFF. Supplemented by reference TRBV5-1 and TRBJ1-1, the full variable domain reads KAGVTQTPRYLIKTRGQQVTLSCSPISGHRSVSWYQQTPGQGLQFLFEYFSETQRNKGNFPGRFSGRQFSNSRSEMNVSTLELGDSALYLCASGLGGNTEAFFGQGTRLTVV.

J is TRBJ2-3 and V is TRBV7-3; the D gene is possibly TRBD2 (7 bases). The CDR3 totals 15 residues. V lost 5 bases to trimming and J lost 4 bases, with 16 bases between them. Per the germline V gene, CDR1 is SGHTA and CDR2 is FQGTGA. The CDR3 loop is CASSPGGGASDTQYF. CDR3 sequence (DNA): TGTGCCAGCAGCCCGGGTGGGGGGGCGTCAGATACGCAGTATTTT.

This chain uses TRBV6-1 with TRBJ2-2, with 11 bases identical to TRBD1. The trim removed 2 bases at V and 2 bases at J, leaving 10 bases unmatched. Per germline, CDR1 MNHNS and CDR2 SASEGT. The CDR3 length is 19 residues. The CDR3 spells CASSEQPGQGVGNTGELFF. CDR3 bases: TGTGCCAGCAGTGAACAACCGGGACAGGGGGTGGGCAACACCGGGGAGCTGTTTTTT.

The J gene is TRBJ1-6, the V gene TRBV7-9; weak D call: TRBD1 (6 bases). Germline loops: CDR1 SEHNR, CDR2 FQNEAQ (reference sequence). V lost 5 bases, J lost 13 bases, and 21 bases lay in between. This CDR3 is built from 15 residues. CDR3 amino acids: CASSKQGSIIHPLHF. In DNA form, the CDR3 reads TGTGCCAGCAGCAAACAGGGCTCTATAATTCACCCCCTCCACTTT.

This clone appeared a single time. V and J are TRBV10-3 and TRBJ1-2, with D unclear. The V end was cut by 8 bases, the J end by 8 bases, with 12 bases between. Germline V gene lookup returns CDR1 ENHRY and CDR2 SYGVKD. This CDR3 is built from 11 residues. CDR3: CAIPSSGGYTF. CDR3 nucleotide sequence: TGTGCCATCCCAAGTTCGGGGGGCTACACCTTC.

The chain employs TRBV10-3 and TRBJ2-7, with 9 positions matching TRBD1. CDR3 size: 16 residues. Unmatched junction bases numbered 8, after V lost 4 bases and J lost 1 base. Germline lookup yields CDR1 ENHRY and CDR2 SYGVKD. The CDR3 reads CAISGGGQGNSYEQYF. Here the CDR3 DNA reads TGTGCCATCAGTGGGGGGGGACAGGGTAATTCCTACGAGCAGTACTTC.

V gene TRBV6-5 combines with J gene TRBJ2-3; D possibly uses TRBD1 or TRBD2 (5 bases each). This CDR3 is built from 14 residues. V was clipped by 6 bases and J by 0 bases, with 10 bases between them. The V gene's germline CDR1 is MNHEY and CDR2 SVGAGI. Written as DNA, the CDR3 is TGTGCCAGCAGCCCCGGGGCCAGCACAGATACGCAGTATTTT. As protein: CASSPGASTDTQYF.

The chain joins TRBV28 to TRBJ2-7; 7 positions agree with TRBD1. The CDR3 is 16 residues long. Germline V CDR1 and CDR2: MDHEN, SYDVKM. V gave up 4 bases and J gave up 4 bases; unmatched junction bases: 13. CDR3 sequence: CASSSPLERGQYEQYF. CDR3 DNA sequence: TGTGCCAGCAGTTCTCCCCTAGAAAGGGGGCAGTACGAGCAGTACTTC.

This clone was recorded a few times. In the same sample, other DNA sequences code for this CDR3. The CDR3 loop is CASSLGLGSNEQYF. As DNA, the CDR3 is TGTGCCAGCAGCTTAGGGTTAGGGTCCAACGAGCAGTACTTC. The gene calls are TRBV11-2 and TRBJ2-7, with no clear D. The germline V gene encodes CDR1 SGHAT and CDR2 FQNNGV. The V gene lost 1 base and the J gene lost 5 bases, with 12 bases spanning the gap. The CDR3 totals 14 residues. Looking up the rest from reference TRBV11-2 and TRBJ2-7 gives the full variable domain: EAGVAQSPRYKIIEKRQSVAFWCNPISGHATLYWYQQILGQGPKLLIQFQNNGVVDDSQLPKDRFSAERLKGVDSTLKIQPAKLEDSAVYLCASSLGLGSNEQYFGPGTRLTVT.

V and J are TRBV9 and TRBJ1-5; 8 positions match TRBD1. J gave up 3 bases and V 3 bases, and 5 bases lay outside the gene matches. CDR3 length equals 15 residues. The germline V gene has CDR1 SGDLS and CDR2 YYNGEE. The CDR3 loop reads CASSAGQELNQPQHF. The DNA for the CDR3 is TGTGCCAGCAGCGCGGGACAGGAGCTCAATCAGCCCCAGCATTTT.

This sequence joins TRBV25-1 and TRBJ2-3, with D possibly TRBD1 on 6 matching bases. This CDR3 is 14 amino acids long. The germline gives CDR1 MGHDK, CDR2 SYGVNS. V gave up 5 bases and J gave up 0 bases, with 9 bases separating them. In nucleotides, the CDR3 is TGTGCCAGCAGTTTTACAGGGAGCACAGATACGCAGTATTTT. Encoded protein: CASSFTGSTDTQYF.

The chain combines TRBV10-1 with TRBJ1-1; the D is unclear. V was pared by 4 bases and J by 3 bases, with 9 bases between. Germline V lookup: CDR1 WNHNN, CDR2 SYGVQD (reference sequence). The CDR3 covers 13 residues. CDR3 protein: CASSGTDDTEAFF. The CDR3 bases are TGCGCCAGCAGTGGGACGGATGACACTGAAGCTTTCTTT.

CDR3 amino acids: CASSQEGTQNTEAFF. The CDR3 coding sequence is TGTGCCAGCAGCCAAGAAGGGACACAGAACACTGAAGCTTTCTTT. The chain recombines TRBV4-2 with TRBJ1-1, with D perhaps TRBD1 (6 bases). Germline lookup yields CDR1 LGHNA and CDR2 YNFKEQ. This CDR3 has 15 residues. V lost 0 bases, J lost 1 base, and 9 bases lay in between.

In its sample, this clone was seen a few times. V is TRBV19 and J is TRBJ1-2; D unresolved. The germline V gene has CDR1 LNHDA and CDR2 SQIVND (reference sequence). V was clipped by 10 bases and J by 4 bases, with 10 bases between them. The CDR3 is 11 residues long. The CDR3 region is CATKTSYGYTF. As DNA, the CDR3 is TGTGCCACAAAGACATCCTATGGCTACACCTTC.

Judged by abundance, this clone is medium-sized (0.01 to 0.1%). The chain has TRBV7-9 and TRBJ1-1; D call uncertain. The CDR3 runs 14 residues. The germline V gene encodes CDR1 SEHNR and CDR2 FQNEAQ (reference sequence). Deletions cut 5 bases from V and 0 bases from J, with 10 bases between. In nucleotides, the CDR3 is TGTGCCAGCAGCCCTCTTCATTTGAACACTGAAGCTTTCTTT. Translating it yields CASSPLHLNTEAFF.

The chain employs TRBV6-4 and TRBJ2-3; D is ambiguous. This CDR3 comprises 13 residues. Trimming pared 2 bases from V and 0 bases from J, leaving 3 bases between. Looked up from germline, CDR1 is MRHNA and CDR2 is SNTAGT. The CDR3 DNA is TGTGCCAGCAGTGACGGTAGCACAGATACGCAGTATTTT. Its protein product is CASSDGSTDTQYF.

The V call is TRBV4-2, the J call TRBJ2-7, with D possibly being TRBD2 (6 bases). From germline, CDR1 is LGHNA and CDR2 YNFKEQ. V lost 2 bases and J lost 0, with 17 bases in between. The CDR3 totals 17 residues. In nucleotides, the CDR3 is TGTGCCAGCAGCCAATCCCTGGAGGGGCCGAGCTCCTACGAGCAGTACTTC. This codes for CASSQSLEGPSSYEQYF.

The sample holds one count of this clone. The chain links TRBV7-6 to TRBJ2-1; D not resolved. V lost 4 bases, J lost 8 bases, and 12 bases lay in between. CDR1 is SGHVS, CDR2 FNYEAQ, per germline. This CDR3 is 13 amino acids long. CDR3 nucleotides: TGTGCCAGCAGCTACCAGCCCGGTTATGAGCAGTTCTTC. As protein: CASSYQPGYEQFF.

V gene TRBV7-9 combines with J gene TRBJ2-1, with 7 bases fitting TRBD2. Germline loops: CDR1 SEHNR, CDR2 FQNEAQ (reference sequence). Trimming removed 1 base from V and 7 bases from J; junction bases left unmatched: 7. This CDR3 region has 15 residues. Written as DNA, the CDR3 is TGTGCCAGCAGCTTAGGGAGCGGGGAGGGGAATGAGCAGTTCTTC. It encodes CASSLGSGEGNEQFF.